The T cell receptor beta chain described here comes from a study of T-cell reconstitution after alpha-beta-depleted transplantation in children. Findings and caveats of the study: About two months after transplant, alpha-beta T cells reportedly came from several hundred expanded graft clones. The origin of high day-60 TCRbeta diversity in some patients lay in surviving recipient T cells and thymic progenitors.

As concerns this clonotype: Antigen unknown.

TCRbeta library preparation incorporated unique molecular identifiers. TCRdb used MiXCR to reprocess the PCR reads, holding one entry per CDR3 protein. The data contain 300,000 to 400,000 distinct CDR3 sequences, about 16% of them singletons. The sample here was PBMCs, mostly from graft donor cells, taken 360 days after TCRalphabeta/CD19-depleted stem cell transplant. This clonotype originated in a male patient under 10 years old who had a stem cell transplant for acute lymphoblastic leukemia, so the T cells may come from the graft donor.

The CDR3 region has the DNA TGTGCCAGCAGTCTCCGAGTCCCCGGGACAGTTAATCAGCCCCAGCATTTT. The encoded protein is CASSLRVPGTVNQPQHF. The chain joins TRBV12-3 or TRBV12-4 to TRBJ1-5, with 7 bases that match TRBD1. The CDR3 extends over 17 amino acids. Trimming at V came to 5 bases and at J to 4 bases, leaving 14 bases not matched to a gene.